The 18 T cell receptor beta chains given below trace back to one sample, sequenced in a study of blood T cell repertoires in COVID-19. TCRdb's copy holds only in-frame clones and misses some; the assay was immunoSEQ multiplex PCR. The sample comprises 150,000 or so clones, roughly 83% of which are singletons, and about 4.6% rests with the top ten. Input material: PBMCs or T cells enriched from blood (not recorded which). The origin of the receptors is a woman aged 50 to 60 who had recovered from COVID-19.

This sequence joins TRBV10-1 and TRBJ2-3; TRBD2 aligns across 11 bases. Germline V lookup: CDR1 WNHNN, CDR2 SYGVQD (reference sequence). Trimming cost V 5 bases and J 1 base; bases outside gene matches: 2. The CDR3 runs 15 residues. CDR3 sequence: CASSPGLAGTDTQYF. CDR3 nucleotide sequence: TGCGCCAGCAGTCCGGGACTAGCGGGCACAGATACGCAGTATTTT.

This rearrangement joins TRBV19 to TRBJ1-4; D gene ambiguous. With 9 bases removed from V and 3 bases from J, the gap between germline ends came to 5 bases. The CDR3 is 11 residues long. In germline, CDR1 is LNHDA, CDR2 SQIVND (reference sequence). CDR3 residues: CASRSNEKLFF. CDR3 sequence (DNA): TGTGCCAGCAGATCTAATGAAAAACTGTTTTTT. Filled out from reference TRBV19 and TRBJ1-4, the complete variable domain reads DGGITQSPKYLFRKEGQNVTLSCEQNLNHDAMYWYRQDPGQGLRLIYYSQIVNDFQKGDIAEGYSVSREKKESFPLTVTSAQKNPTAFYLCASRSNEKLFFGSGTQLSVL.

This clone was observed a single time. This sequence joins TRBV6-1 and TRBJ2-5; D remains ambiguous. This CDR3 spans 11 amino acids. The V and J ends lost 6 bases and 4 bases respectively, with 6 bases between them. Germline V gene sequence: CDR1 MNHNS, CDR2 SASEGT. CDR3 loop: CASSRLETQYF. In DNA form, the CDR3 reads TGTGCCAGCAGCCGTTTAGAGACCCAGTACTTC.

Worth noting for this clone: Given a much more abundant clone one base away, this may be a read error. This rearrangement joins TRBV5-6 to TRBJ1-5; TRBD1 aligns across 8 bases. The CDR3 is 14 amino acids. Germline V gene lookup returns CDR1 SGHDT and CDR2 YYEEEE. Unmatched junction bases numbered 5, after V lost 4 bases and J lost 5 bases. As DNA, the CDR3 is TGTGCCAGCAGCCCAATGACAGGGGATCAGCCCCAGCATTTT. Translating gives CASSPMTGDQPQHF.

Concerning this clone itself: This sample also contains other DNA sequences that code for the same CDR3. The chain couples TRBV19 to TRBJ1-5, with 8 bases that match TRBD1. This CDR3 is 15 amino acids long. CDR1 and CDR2 (germline): LNHDA, SQIVND (reference sequence). J lost 2 bases, V lost 4 bases, and 4 bases had no gene match. The CDR3 bases are TGTGCCAGTAGTACGTGGGGACAGGGCAATCAGCCCCAGCATTTT. It translates to CASSTWGQGNQPQHF.

This clone was seen once. The DNA of the CDR3 is TGCAGCGTTCCTAAGCCCCAGGTCTCTTTCACAGATACGCAGTATTTT. Protein product: CSVPKPQVSFTDTQYF. J is TRBJ2-3 and V is TRBV29-1; D is undetermined. Germline V lookup: CDR1 SQVTM, CDR2 ANQGSEA. The CDR3 is 16 residues long. Deletions cut 5 bases from V and 2 bases from J, with 20 bases between.

The rearrangement links TRBV4-1 to TRBJ2-7, with 13 bases that match TRBD2. The CDR3 totals 17 residues. CDR1 is MGHRA and CDR2 is YSYEKL in the germline V gene. Germline trimming cut 1 base from V and 6 bases from J; bases unmatched to any gene: 9. The CDR3 protein is CASSQGPLAGGPGEQYV. The DNA of the CDR3 is TGCGCCAGCAGCCAAGGCCCACTAGCGGGAGGGCCAGGCGAGCAGTACGTC.

The DNA of the CDR3 is TGTGCCAGCAGCGCGAAACAGGCGGGGGGGCTCAATACCTACAATGAGCAGTTCTTC. Its translation: CASSAKQAGGLNTYNEQFF. The V gene is TRBV4-2, the J gene TRBJ2-1, with TRBD2 matching over 9 bases. J gave up 2 bases and V 5 bases, and 16 bases lay outside the gene matches. Germline V gives CDR1 LGHNA, CDR2 YNFKEQ. The CDR3 consists of 19 residues.

V gene TRBV4-3 combines with J gene TRBJ2-2, with 8 bases fitting TRBD1. V lost 1 base and J lost 6; bases outside the gene matches: 7. Germline CDR1 LGHNA, CDR2 YSLEER. This CDR3 region has 16 residues. The CDR3 sequence is CASSQGPDRVAGELFF. CDR3 coding DNA: TGCGCCAGCAGCCAAGGGCCGGACAGGGTGGCCGGGGAGCTGTTTTTT.

The chain carries TRBV29-1 and TRBJ1-2; 8 nucleotides align to TRBD1. This CDR3 has 13 residues. Trimming removed 4 bases from V and 7 bases from J; junction bases left unmatched: 8. In germline, CDR1 is SQVTM, CDR2 ANQGSEA. This CDR3 is CSVAFQGALGYTF. The CDR3 DNA is TGCAGCGTTGCATTCCAGGGGGCGCTTGGCTACACCTTC.

V usage is TRBV15 and J usage is TRBJ2-1; 11 bases agree with TRBD1. CDR1 and CDR2 from the germline V gene are LNHNV and YYDKDF (reference sequence). The ends lost 5 bases at V and 11 bases at J; junction bases unmatched: 14. This CDR3 has 16 amino acids. The DNA for the CDR3 is TGTGCCACCAGCGACCCCGGACAGGGGGCGAATAAAAAGCAGTTCTTC. Residues: CATSDPGQGANKKQFF. Full variable domain (remainder filled in from reference TRBV15 and TRBJ2-1): DAMVIQNPRYQVTQFGKPVTLSCSQTLNHNVMYWYQQKSSQAPKLLFHYYDKDFNNEADTPDNFQSRRPNTSFCFLDIRSPGLGDTAMYLCATSDPGQGANKKQFFGPGTRLTVL.

The chain has TRBV2 and TRBJ2-7, with D perhaps matching TRBD1 (5 bases). The CDR3 has 12 residues. Germline V gives CDR1 SNHLY, CDR2 FYNNEI. Trimming stripped 6 bases from V and 2 bases from J, with 8 bases between. The CDR3 spells CASSLDTYEQYV. DNA of the CDR3: TGTGCCAGCAGCCTGGACACCTACGAGCAGTACGTC.

The chain combines TRBV5-4 with TRBJ1-1; 9 bases are a match to TRBD1. Germline V gives CDR1 SGHNT, CDR2 YYREEE (reference sequence). J gave up 5 bases and V 7 bases, and 9 bases lay outside the gene matches. The CDR3 sequence is 14 residues long. The CDR3 bases are TGTGCCAGCCGAATACAGGGGGCCGGGACTGAAGCTTTCTTT. Encoded protein: CASRIQGAGTEAFF.

CDR3 loop: CASSPRGARTDTQYF. CDR3 nucleotide sequence: TGTGCCAGCAGCCCGCGCGGGGCCCGCACAGATACGCAGTATTTT. J is TRBJ2-3 and V is TRBV7-6, with TRBD2 as a possible D gene (6 bases). Germline-derived CDR1 and CDR2 are SGHVS and FNYEAQ. The CDR3 is 15 residues long. The V end lost 5 bases, the J end lost 1 base, and 13 bases lay between the germline ends.

The V call is TRBV7-8, the J call TRBJ1-2; TRBD1 aligns across 8 bases. Trimming took 1 base from V and 7 from J; bases not matched to a gene: 8. The CDR3 is made up of 15 amino acids. Germline assignment: CDR1 SGHVS and CDR2 FQNEAQ. The chain's CDR3 is CASSLVDRGSGGYTF. Here the CDR3 DNA reads TGTGCCAGCAGCTTAGTCGACAGGGGAAGTGGTGGCTACACCTTC. The whole variable domain, remainder taken from reference TRBV7-8 and TRBJ1-2, is GAGVSQSPRYKVAKRGQDVALRCDPISGHVSLFWYQQALGQGPEFLTYFQNEAQLDKSGLPSDRFFAERPEGSVSTLKIQRTQQEDSAVYLCASSLVDRGSGGYTFGSGTRLTVV.

The rearrangement joins TRBV5-1 to TRBJ2-2; TRBD1 is a possible D gene (6 bases). Germline assignment: CDR1 SGHRS and CDR2 YFSETQ. This CDR3 is built from 16 residues. Trimming removed 1 base at V and 5 bases at J, with 15 bases between. The CDR3 DNA follows: TGCGCCAGCAGCTTGCGGGACACTCGGACGACCGGGGAGCTGTTTTTT. This sequence encodes CASSLRDTRTTGELFF.

This clone was seen more than once but under ten times. This sequence joins TRBV9 and TRBJ2-1, with TRBD2 matching 10 bases. Germline values: CDR1 SGDLS, CDR2 YYNGEE. V lost 3 bases and J lost 7; bases outside the gene matches: 7. CDR3 length: 15 amino acids. The CDR3 here is CASSAPGLAVNEQFF. CDR3 coding DNA: TGTGCCAGCAGCGCCCCCGGACTAGCGGTGAATGAGCAGTTCTTC.

This chain connects TRBV4-2 to TRBJ1-1; 8 positions agree with TRBD1. Trimming removed 2 bases from V and 8 bases from J; junction bases left unmatched: 1. The CDR3 totals 12 residues. Germline CDR1 is LGHNA and CDR2 is YNFKEQ. The CDR3: CASSQSGGEAFF. CDR3 sequence (DNA): TGTGCCAGCAGCCAATCAGGGGGCGAAGCTTTCTTT.